One sample yielded the 22 T cell receptor beta chains listed below, sequenced in a study of T cells in Graves' hyperthyroidism and ophthalmopathy. Researchers took RNA transcripts and amplified the TCR beta CDR3 regions from them. The TCR CDR3 was amplified in a first-round RT-PCR using the HTBI primer set. TCRdb re-called the multiplex PCR reads through MiXCR, storing one row per CDR3 protein. Here the sample spans 450,000 to 700,000 distinct CDR3 sequences, approximately 44% being singletons. Sample: peripheral blood or thyroid tissue (not recorded which). All receptors derive from an adult woman with Graves' disease, either hyperthyroidism or ophthalmopathy (not recorded which).

There are many counts of this clonotype. The chain recombines TRBV3-1 with TRBJ1-3; D remains unclear. V gave up 3 bases and J gave up 0 bases, with 6 bases separating them. Germline loops: CDR1 LGHDT, CDR2 YNNKEL (reference sequence). The CDR3 runs 14 residues. CDR3 protein: CASSQWTSGNTIYF. Here the CDR3 DNA reads TGTGCCAGCAGCCAGTGGACCTCTGGAAACACCATATATTTT.

This clonotype was detected many times. The chain carries TRBV28 and TRBJ1-2, with D perhaps matching TRBD1 (5 bases). Germline CDR1 and CDR2: MDHEN and SYDVKM. The CDR3 loop spans 14 amino acids. Between the trimmed V and J ends, which lost 7 bases and 6 bases, there was a span of 18 bases. CDR3 sequence reads: CASNVGSAGHGYTF. In DNA form, the CDR3 reads TGTGCCAGCAATGTGGGGTCGGCAGGGCATGGCTACACCTTC.

The V gene is TRBV2, the J gene TRBJ2-7, with D perhaps matching TRBD2 (5 bases). Trimming removed 1 base at V and 2 bases at J, with 12 bases between. The CDR3 is made up of 15 amino acids. The germline V gene has CDR1 SNHLY and CDR2 FYNNEI. In nucleotides, the CDR3 is TGTGCCAGCAGTGAAGGGCTCGGGGAGACCTACGAGCAGTACTTC. Translated: CASSEGLGETYEQYF.

The V gene is TRBV25-1, the J gene TRBJ1-1; D gene ambiguous. CDR3 length: 14 residues. CDR1 is MGHDK and CDR2 is SYGVNS in the germline V gene. CDR3 amino acids: CATSLRFGNTEAFF. The CDR3 coding sequence is TGTGCTACCAGTCTCAGGTTCGGGAACACTGAAGCTTTCTTT.

The chain is built from TRBV6-6 and TRBJ2-1; D gene ambiguous. Looked up from germline, CDR1 is MNHNY and CDR2 is SVGAGI (reference sequence). The V gene lost 0 bases and the J gene lost 2 bases, with 14 bases spanning the gap. CDR3 size: 17 residues. Written as DNA, the CDR3 is TGTGCCAGCAGTTACTCATGGGGATTGCGGACCTACAATGAGCAGTTCTTC. Encoded protein: CASSYSWGLRTYNEQFF.

This clonotype was picked up many times. The gene calls are TRBV14 and TRBJ2-6; the D call may be TRBD1 or TRBD2 (5 bases each). V was clipped by 4 bases and J by 3 bases, with 10 bases between them. In germline, CDR1 is SGHDN, CDR2 FVKESK. The length of the CDR3 is 15 residues. As DNA, the CDR3 is TGTGCCAGCAGCCGAGGGGCTAATGGGGCCAACGTCCTGACTTTC. Amino acid sequence: CASSRGANGANVLTF.

V is TRBV5-1 and J is TRBJ2-7, with D unclear. CDR1 is SGHRS, CDR2 YFSETQ, per germline. CDR3 length: 13 amino acids. Trimming pared 0 bases from V and 6 bases from J, leaving 10 bases between. CDR3 bases: TGCGCCAGCAGCTTGGCAGTTGGGGTCGAGCAGTACTTC. As protein: CASSLAVGVEQYF. Using reference TRBV5-1 and TRBJ2-7 for the parts outside the CDR3, the full variable domain is KAGVTQTPRYLIKTRGQQVTLSCSPISGHRSVSWYQQTPGQGLQFLFEYFSETQRNKGNFPGRFSGRQFSNSRSEMNVSTLELGDSALYLCASSLAVGVEQYFGPGTRLTVT.

The gene calls are TRBV10-3 and TRBJ2-2, with 8 bases identical to TRBD2. This CDR3 spans 15 amino acids. Germline CDR1 is ENHRY and CDR2 is SYGVKD. The V gene end was trimmed by 7 bases and the J gene end by 3 bases; junction bases not matched to a gene: 7. The DNA for the CDR3 is TGTGCCATCAATCGAGCGGGAGATGACACCGGGGAGCTGTTTTTT. It yields the protein CAINRAGDDTGELFF.

The CDR3 nucleotides read TGCAGCAGTCCCGAGGATCGCTCTGGAAACACCATATATTTT. Translating gives CSSPEDRSGNTIYF. This chain uses TRBV29-1 with TRBJ1-3; D unresolved. Trimming removed 8 bases at V and 0 bases at J, with 14 bases between. CDR1 is SQVTM and CDR2 is ANQGSEA in the germline V gene. The CDR3 loop spans 14 amino acids.

The V call is TRBV7-9, the J call TRBJ1-2; D call uncertain. The CDR3 consists of 12 residues. Trimming cost V 0 bases and J 6 bases, with 5 bases left between them. Looked up from germline, CDR1 is SEHNR and CDR2 is FQNEAQ (reference sequence). The DNA for the CDR3 is TGTGCCAGCAGCTTAGCGCAAAATGGCTACACCTTC. It is translated as CASSLAQNGYTF.

In its sample, this clonotype was seen many times. V gene TRBV20-1 combines with J gene TRBJ1-5; 7 nucleotides match TRBD1. The CDR3 runs 13 residues. V shed 7 bases and J 5 bases; nucleotides not matched to a gene: 8. Germline values: CDR1 DFQATT, CDR2 SNEGSKA (reference sequence). Here the CDR3 reads CSGEGAADQPQHF. DNA of the CDR3: TGCAGTGGAGAGGGGGCAGCCGATCAGCCCCAGCATTTT.

The CDR3 sequence: CASSLQGVRYQETQYF. CDR3 in DNA: TGTGCCAGCAGCCTACAGGGTGTCAGGTACCAAGAGACCCAGTACTTC. The chain links TRBV7-2 to TRBJ2-5, with D possibly TRBD1 on 6 matching bases. The CDR3 runs to 16 residues. CDR1 and CDR2 from the germline V gene are SGHTA and FQGNSA. V lost 5 bases and J lost 0, with 16 bases in between.

The V gene is TRBV9, the J gene TRBJ1-2; D call uncertain. This CDR3 comprises 12 residues. Per germline, CDR1 SGDLS and CDR2 YYNGEE. The V end was cut by 3 bases, the J end by 8 bases, with 11 bases between. The CDR3 DNA is TGTGCCAGCAGCGGTGATTGGGTGGGCTACACCTTC. It codes for CASSGDWVGYTF.

The chain links TRBV19 to TRBJ1-6; D not certain. V dropped 5 bases and J dropped 1 base, with 6 bases sitting between them. Germline V lookup: CDR1 LNHDA, CDR2 SQIVND (reference sequence). This CDR3 is built from 14 residues. The CDR3 region has the DNA TGTGCCAGTAGTGCGGCGTCCTATAATTCACCCCTCCACTTT. As protein: CASSAASYNSPLHF.

The chain carries TRBV9 and TRBJ2-5; 12 bases align to TRBD2. Trimming at V came to 3 bases and at J to 5 bases, leaving 5 bases not matched to a gene. This CDR3 spans 15 amino acids. CDR1 is SGDLS, CDR2 YYNGEE, per germline. The CDR3 spells CASSGAGTSGETQYF. CDR3 coding DNA: TGTGCCAGCAGCGGTGCCGGGACTAGCGGGGAGACCCAGTACTTC.

There are many counts of this clonotype. The rearrangement joins TRBV6-5 to TRBJ1-1, with a tentative D call TRBD1 (5 bases). V was clipped by 5 bases and J by 1 base, with 17 bases between them. Germline CDR1 and CDR2: MNHEY and SVGAGI. The CDR3 has 16 amino acids. In DNA form, the CDR3 reads TGTGCCAGCAGTCCAGGGACGGGCAACGGGAACACTGAAGCTTTCTTT. Amino acid sequence: CASSPGTGNGNTEAFF.

This chain connects TRBV5-6 to TRBJ2-5; 8 bases agree with TRBD1. The CDR3 has 16 residues. V shed 4 bases, J shed 0 bases, and the junction held 8 bases outside the gene matches. Germline CDR1 and CDR2: SGHDT and YYEEEE. CDR3 in DNA: TGTGCCAGCAGCACCCGACAGGGGAGCTACCAAGAGACCCAGTACTTC. Its translation: CASSTRQGSYQETQYF.

As regards this clonotype: This may come from a read error, since a much larger clone is one base off. The chain joins TRBV6-1 to TRBJ1-3; D unresolved. This CDR3 has 14 residues. Germline lookup yields CDR1 MNHNS and CDR2 SASEGT. V gave up 9 bases and J gave up 0 bases, with 12 bases separating them. The DNA of the CDR3 is TGTGCCAGGGAACATGTGAGCTCTGGAAACACCATATATTTT. This encodes CAREHVSSGNTIYF.

This clonotype was observed at least ten times. A read error may account for a junction end that differs from germline. The chain uses TRBV5-1 and TRBJ2-2; D remains ambiguous. Germline values: CDR1 SGHRS, CDR2 YFSETQ. The CDR3 has 13 amino acids. The CDR3 loop reads CASSLASTGELFF. CDR3 in DNA: TGTGCCAGCAGCTTAGCTAGCACCGGGGAGCTGTTTTTT.

This sequence joins TRBV6-5 and TRBJ1-1; 8 bases agree with TRBD1. V was clipped by 4 bases and J by 7 bases; unmatched bases: 5. This CDR3 region has 13 residues. Germline V gene sequence: CDR1 MNHEY, CDR2 SVGAGI. Written as DNA, the CDR3 is TGTGCCAGCAGTTTGGACAGGGTGAGTGAAGCTTTCTTT. Encoded protein: CASSLDRVSEAFF.

Regarding this clonotype: One junction end disagrees with the germline gene, perhaps due to a read error. The rearrangement joins TRBV7-9 to TRBJ1-1, with 8 bases lining up with TRBD1. Germline CDR1 reads SEHNR; CDR2 reads FQNEAQ (reference sequence). The CDR3 covers 15 residues. The CDR3 loop reads CAGSPDRGADTEAFF. DNA for the CDR3: TGTGCCGGCAGTCCTGACAGGGGAGCGGACACTGAAGCTTTCTTT.

Many counts were recorded for this clonotype. The chain links TRBV6-5 to TRBJ2-7; D is perhaps TRBD1 (5 bases). This CDR3 is built from 11 residues. CDR1 is MNHEY and CDR2 is SVGAGI in the germline V gene. Trimming stripped 6 bases from V and 4 bases from J, with 7 bases between. CDR3 loop: CASRRQYEQYF. The CDR3 DNA sequence: TGTGCCAGCAGGCGACAGTACGAGCAGTACTTC.